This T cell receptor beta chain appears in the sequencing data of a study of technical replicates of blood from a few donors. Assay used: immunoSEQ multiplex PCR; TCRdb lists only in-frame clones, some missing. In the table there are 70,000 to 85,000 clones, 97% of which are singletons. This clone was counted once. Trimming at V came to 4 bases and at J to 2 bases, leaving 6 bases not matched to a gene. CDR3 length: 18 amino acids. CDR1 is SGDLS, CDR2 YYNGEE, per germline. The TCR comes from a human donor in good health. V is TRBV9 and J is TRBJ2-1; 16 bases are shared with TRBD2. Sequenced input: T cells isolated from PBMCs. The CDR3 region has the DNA TGTGCCAGCAGCTCTAGGGGACTAGCGGGAGGGACCTACAATGAGCAGTTCTTC. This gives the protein CASSSRGLAGGTYNEQFF.